This TCR beta chain stems from a study of cytomegalovirus exposure and HLA in healthy donors. The PCR had 60 Vbeta and 13 Jbeta primers. Some clones are missing from TCRdb's copy, which holds only in-frame ones; the method was immunoSEQ multiplex PCR. Of 100,000 to 150,000 clones in the sample, more than 75% were seen once. Whole-study results and caveats: There was a cluster of highly shared sequence variants that was likely a sequencing artifact.

Though probably carrying unrecorded immune exposures, donors were nominally healthy at sampling. CDR1 KGHSH and CDR2 LQKENI come from the germline V gene. The CDR3 has 13 amino acids. Trimming cost V 2 bases and J 8 bases, with 12 bases left between them. Worth noting for this clone: Its target is unknown.

The source is a man younger than 35 in good health and CMV-seronegative. V and J are TRBV18 and TRBJ1-2, with D possibly being TRBD1 (5 bases). Sequenced sample: PBMCs. CDR3 sequence: CASSPGGDGGYTF. Here the CDR3 DNA reads TGTGCCAGCTCACCAGGGGGGGATGGAGGCTACACCTTC.